Following are 27 T cell receptor beta chains from one sample sequenced in a study of cytomegalovirus exposure and HLA in healthy donors. The PCR ran on 60 Vbeta and 13 Jbeta primers. Profiled with immunoSEQ multiplex PCR; TCRdb holds only in-frame clones, not every one. The table includes around 110,000 clones, 81% detected once. Source material: PBMCs. These receptors were taken from a woman in her twenties or thirties in good health and CMV-seronegative.

This rearrangement joins TRBV28 to TRBJ1-1, with TRBD1 matching over 7 bases. This CDR3 has 14 residues. J was trimmed by 1 base and V by 6 bases; bases with no gene match: 5. Germline CDR1 MDHEN, CDR2 SYDVKM. The DNA of the CDR3 is TGTGCCAGCAGATGGGGACAGACGAACACTGAAGCTTTCTTT. It yields the protein CASRWGQTNTEAFF.

The genes are TRBV6-1 and TRBJ1-4; D is unresolved. CDR3 length: 15 residues. V lost 2 bases and J 2 bases, leaving 9 bases between the germline ends. Germline-derived CDR1 and CDR2 are MNHNS and SASEGT. CDR3 nucleotides: TGTGCCAGCAGTGAAATTGCGGGTACTAATGAAAAACTGTTTTTT. It codes for CASSEIAGTNEKLFF.

The genes are TRBV28 and TRBJ1-5; 8 bases agree with TRBD1. V was clipped by 7 bases and J by 6 bases; unmatched bases: 8. CDR3 size: 14 residues. Germline CDR1 is MDHEN and CDR2 is SYDVKM. CDR3 residues: CASTVQGVGQPQHF. Here the CDR3 DNA reads TGTGCCAGCACCGTACAGGGGGTCGGTCAGCCCCAGCATTTT.

The rearrangement uses TRBV28 and TRBJ1-3, with D possibly TRBD1 on 6 matching bases. V was trimmed by 2 bases and J by 0 bases, leaving 8 bases between them. This CDR3 is built from 15 residues. Germline V gives CDR1 MDHEN, CDR2 SYDVKM. CDR3 protein: CASSLKGGSGNTIYF. CDR3 in DNA: TGTGCCAGCAGTTTAAAAGGGGGCTCTGGAAACACCATATATTTT. The full variable domain, completed using reference TRBV28 and TRBJ1-3, is DVKVTQSSRYLVKRTGEKVFLECVQDMDHENMFWYRQDPGLGLRLIYFSYDVKMKEKGDIPEGYSVSREKKERFSLILESASTNQTSMYLCASSLKGGSGNTIYFGEGSWLTVV.

This clone was counted a few times. CDR3: CTSSQECTGGYGYTF. The DNA of the CDR3 is TGCACCAGCAGCCAAGAATGTACAGGGGGCTATGGCTACACCTTC. The chain is built from TRBV1 and TRBJ1-2; the table names TRBD1, a call not compared with the DNA. TRBV1 is designated a pseudogene. CDR3 length: 15 amino acids.

The rearrangement joins TRBV9 to TRBJ1-3; unclear D gene. The CDR3 extends over 15 amino acids. The V end was cut by 3 bases, the J end by 0 bases, with 10 bases between. Germline V CDR1 and CDR2: SGDLS, YYNGEE. CDR3 in DNA: TGTGCCAGCAGCGGGGGAGATTTCTCTGGAAACACCATATATTTT. Protein product: CASSGGDFSGNTIYF. The whole variable domain, remainder taken from reference TRBV9 and TRBJ1-3, is DSGVTQTPKHLITATGQRVTLRCSPRSGDLSVYWYQQSLDQGLQFLIQYYNGEERAKGNILERFSAQQFPDLHSELNLSSLELGDSALYFCASSGGDFSGNTIYFGEGSWLTVV.

This chain connects TRBV5-6 to TRBJ1-2; D ambiguous. This CDR3 contains 14 residues. Trimming stripped 0 bases from V and 6 bases from J, with 12 bases between. CDR1 SGHDT and CDR2 YYEEEE come from the germline V gene. The CDR3 nucleotides are TGTGCCAGCAGCTTGGTGTTGGCAGGCGATGGCTACACCTTC. Its translation: CASSLVLAGDGYTF.

The chain recombines TRBV6-5 with TRBJ2-2, with TRBD1 identical over 8 bases. The CDR3 extends over 15 amino acids. V dropped 2 bases and J dropped 5; count of bases not matched to a gene: 4. Germline V lookup: CDR1 MNHEY, CDR2 SVGAGI. The CDR3 bases are TGTGCCAGCAGTTACGGGACAGGTGGGACCGGGGAGCTGTTTTTT. Amino acids: CASSYGTGGTGELFF.

The chain has TRBV21-1 and TRBJ1-1; whether TRBD1, the table's D call, matches the DNA was not checked. TRBV21-1 is a known pseudogene. This CDR3 comprises 18 residues. The CDR3 is CASSLQLFARGKNTEAFF. The CDR3 DNA is TGTGCCAGCAGCTTACAACTATTCGCCAGGGGAAAGAACACTGAAGCTTTCTTT.

The chain is built from TRBV10-1 and TRBJ2-1; 13 nucleotides match TRBD2. Germline loops: CDR1 WNHNN, CDR2 SYGVQD (reference sequence). This CDR3 contains 15 residues. Losses at the gene ends were 3 bases for V and 10 bases for J; bases not matched to a gene: 6. The DNA of the CDR3 is TGCGCCAGCAGTGACGGACTAGCGGGAGTTTGGGAGCAGTTCTTC. As protein: CASSDGLAGVWEQFF.

A few counts support this clone. A much bigger clone sits one base away, suggesting this may be a read error. This chain links TRBV6-4 with TRBJ2-3; weak D call: TRBD2 (6 bases). V lost 2 bases and J lost 0, with 9 bases in between. Per the germline V gene, CDR1 is MRHNA and CDR2 is SNTAGT. This CDR3 is built from 15 residues. The CDR3, as DNA: TGTGCCAGCAGTGACACTAGCCGGAGCACAGATACGCAGTATTTT. Residues: CASSDTSRSTDTQYF.

The V and J genes are TRBV7-7 and TRBJ2-5; D gene unclear. Trimming stripped 6 bases from V and 1 base from J, with 9 bases between. Per germline, CDR1 SSHAT and CDR2 FNYEAQ (reference sequence). The CDR3 extends over 13 amino acids. CDR3 bases: TGTGCCAGCAGTTACAGACGCCAAGAGACCCAGTACTTC. It is translated as CASSYRRQETQYF.

V and J are TRBV6-1 and TRBJ1-1; TRBD1 agrees at 10 bases. This CDR3 is built from 17 residues. Germline V lookup: CDR1 MNHNS, CDR2 SASEGT. V trimming: 4 bases; J trimming: 5 bases; junction bases outside the gene matches: 13. CDR3 amino acids: CASSAADPGQGRTEAFF. The CDR3 DNA is TGTGCCAGCAGTGCGGCTGATCCGGGACAGGGGAGAACTGAAGCTTTCTTT.

The rearrangement uses TRBV7-2 and TRBJ1-4; 8 bases are a match to TRBD1. The CDR3 has 18 residues. The germline gives CDR1 SGHTA, CDR2 FQGNSA. V lost 1 base to trimming and J lost 2 bases; unmatched junction nucleotides: 9. For the CDR3, the DNA is TGTGCCAGCAGCTTAGAGGTTATACAGGGGGGTACTAATGAAAAACTGTTTTTT. It is translated as CASSLEVIQGGTNEKLFF.

V gene TRBV7-9 combines with J gene TRBJ2-3; possible D gene TRBD1, 6 bases. Germline CDR1 reads SEHNR; CDR2 reads FQNEAQ (reference sequence). V lost 2 bases and J 4 bases, leaving 7 bases between the germline ends. The CDR3 is 13 residues long. The CDR3: CASSLQGPDTQYF. For the CDR3, the DNA is TGTGCCAGCAGCTTACAGGGGCCAGATACGCAGTATTTT.

The chain combines TRBV30 with TRBJ2-2, with D hard to call. The CDR3 spans 11 residues. CDR1 and CDR2 (germline): GTSNPN, SVGIG (reference sequence). Trimming removed 6 bases at V and 4 bases at J, with 6 bases between. CDR3 sequence: CACSLTGELFF. The CDR3 region has the DNA TGTGCCTGTAGTCTCACCGGGGAGCTGTTTTTT.

The chain uses TRBV30 and TRBJ2-7, with D perhaps matching TRBD2 (6 bases). Germline values: CDR1 GTSNPN, CDR2 SVGIG (reference sequence). The CDR3 consists of 16 residues. V lost 0 bases, J lost 2 bases, and 17 bases lay in between. CDR3 in DNA: TGTGCCTGGAGTGTACGCTCCAGTGGAGGGGCCTACGAGCAGTACTTC. Protein: CAWSVRSSGGAYEQYF.

The rearrangement links TRBV5-1 to TRBJ2-1, with TRBD2 matching 11 bases. The junction had 6 bases not matched to a gene; V was cut back by 4 bases and J by 6 bases. The germline gives CDR1 SGHRS, CDR2 YFSETQ. CDR3 length: 15 residues. The CDR3 sequence is CASSPLAGGVNEQFF. The CDR3 nucleotides are TGCGCCAGCAGCCCGTTAGCGGGAGGGGTCAATGAGCAGTTCTTC.

This clone was seen more than once but under ten times. J is TRBJ2-3 and V is TRBV7-6; TRBD2 agrees at 9 bases. J gave up 3 bases and V 5 bases, and 12 bases lay outside the gene matches. CDR1 SGHVS and CDR2 FNYEAQ come from the germline V gene. CDR3 size: 17 residues. In nucleotides, the CDR3 is TGTGCCAGCAGCCGCTCGGGCGGGAGGGCCCCTACAGATACGCAGTATTTT. Translating gives CASSRSGGRAPTDTQYF.

The chain uses TRBV2 and TRBJ1-5; weak D call: TRBD1 (6 bases). Germline CDR1 reads SNHLY; CDR2 reads FYNNEI. The CDR3 is 16 residues long. Trimming took 6 bases from V and 0 from J, leaving 15 bases between them. Here the CDR3 DNA reads TGTGCCAGCAGAGGGGGTGACGGGTATAGCAATCAGCCCCAGCATTTT. Amino acids: CASRGGDGYSNQPQHF.

V and J are TRBV13 and TRBJ2-1; 9 bases fit TRBD1. The CDR3 is made up of 13 amino acids. The V segment lost 5 bases and the J segment 13 bases; nucleotides outside the gene matches: 9. Germline V gives CDR1 PRHDT, CDR2 FYEKMQ (reference sequence). The CDR3 is CASSHRDRVDQFF. In DNA, the CDR3 is TGTGCCAGCAGCCACCGGGACAGGGTGGATCAGTTCTTC.

This rearrangement joins TRBV5-4 to TRBJ2-5, with D perhaps TRBD1 (5 bases). CDR1 is SGHNT and CDR2 is YYREEE in the germline V gene (reference sequence). Trimming removed 0 bases from V and 5 bases from J, with 8 bases in between. The CDR3 is 13 residues long. For the CDR3, the DNA is TGTGCCAGCAGCTTGGCAGGGTTGGAGACCCAGTACTTC. Translated, it gives CASSLAGLETQYF.

In regard to this clone: The junction differs from germline at one of its ends, possibly a read error. The chain couples TRBV7-7 to TRBJ2-5; D perhaps matches TRBD2 (5 bases). Germline V gene data show CDR1 as SSHAT and CDR2 as FNYEAQ (reference sequence). CDR3 size: 17 residues. CDR3 sequence reads: CASSLASRTGSRSTQYF. The CDR3 DNA is TGTGCTAGCAGCTTAGCTTCTAGGACTGGTTCGAGGTCGACCCAGTACTTC.

J is TRBJ1-2 and V is TRBV27; 9 nucleotides line up with TRBD1. The CDR3 runs to 14 residues. Per the germline V gene, CDR1 is MNHEY and CDR2 is SMNVEV (reference sequence). The V and J ends lost 3 bases and 3 bases, in that order; junction bases with no gene match: 2. The CDR3 bases are TGTGCCAGCAGTTTGCGGGACAGGGACTATGGCTACACCTTC. Its translation: CASSLRDRDYGYTF.

V usage is TRBV19 and J usage is TRBJ2-1; 9 bases align to TRBD2. Unmatched junction bases numbered 5, after V lost 5 bases and J lost 6 bases. Germline CDR1 is LNHDA and CDR2 is SQIVND (reference sequence). The CDR3 is 14 amino acids. CDR3 region: CASSRLAAANEQFF. The CDR3 bases are TGTGCCAGTAGTCGACTAGCGGCCGCCAATGAGCAGTTCTTC.

The gene calls are TRBV10-2 and TRBJ2-1; TRBD2 is a possible D gene (6 bases). Trimming cost V 2 bases and J 10 bases, with 9 bases left between them. The CDR3 is 12 amino acids. In germline, CDR1 is WSHSY, CDR2 SAAADI. CDR3 amino acids: CASSEVEGEQFF. The DNA for the CDR3 is TGCGCCAGCAGTGAGGTGGAGGGGGAGCAGTTCTTC.

The chain is built from TRBV5-1 and TRBJ2-3; tentatively, D is TRBD2 (5 bases). Trimming stripped 0 bases from V and 4 bases from J, with 12 bases between. The CDR3 has 15 residues. The germline CDR1 and CDR2 sequences are SGHRS and YFSETQ. The CDR3 reads CASSLVGAWSDTQYF. In DNA, the CDR3 is TGCGCCAGCAGCTTGGTGGGAGCATGGTCAGATACGCAGTATTTT. Full variable domain (rest looked up from reference TRBV5-1 and TRBJ2-3): KAGVTQTPRYLIKTRGQQVTLSCSPISGHRSVSWYQQTPGQGLQFLFEYFSETQRNKGNFPGRFSGRQFSNSRSEMNVSTLELGDSALYLCASSLVGAWSDTQYFGPGTRLTVL.